This TCR beta chain was observed in a study of human CD8 memory T cell subsets. Findings of the study overall: Stem-like memory T cells and precursor exhausted T cells both came out with similarly high diversity, but effector memory cells did not. Repertoires of stem-like memory and precursor exhausted T cells showed minimal mutual overlap.

The TCR beta sequencing libraries came from UMI-labeled 5' RACE. TCRdb reanalyzed the 5' RACE reads, giving one entry per CDR3 protein sequence and no DNA. This sample contains about 6,700 distinct CDR3 sequences. CCR7+ PD-1+ TIGIT+ early memory CD8+ T cells with exhausted-like traits constituted the TPEX cells. Buffy coats of healthy donors yielded the PBMC. For every subset, the RNA was derived from duplicate vials of approximately 150,000 sorted CD8+ T cells. Looked up from germline, CDR1 is SEHNR and CDR2 is FQNEAQ (reference sequence). The CDR3 runs 12 residues. Its frequency marks this clonotype as medium-sized. What it binds is not known.

The receptor comes from a human donor in good health. The chain is built from TRBV7-9 and TRBJ1-2; TCRdb gives TRBD1 as the D gene, but with no DNA this cannot be confirmed. The sample was CD8+ T cells from PBMCs. The CDR3 reads CASSDRGNGYTF.